This T cell receptor beta chain was recorded in a study of spatial heterogeneity in lung cancer. Study outcomes and limitations: In tumors, expanded intratumoral alpha and beta TCR counts tracked mutation counts. Coverage estimated for tumor T cells reached around 6.3% for alpha chains and 12% to 15% for beta chains.

TCRdb called the 5' RACE reads again in MiXCR, with one record for every CDR3 protein. The repertoire includes around 100,000 distinct CDR3 sequences, 4.4% of them detected once, and 20% to 25% sits in the top ten. As for time point: sample taken at primary tumor resection. Concerning this clonotype: Its specificity is not known.

In germline, CDR1 is ENHRY, CDR2 SYGVKD. The CDR3 is 15 amino acids. V lost 7 bases and J lost 2; bases outside the gene matches: 8. The clonotype originates from a male donor with early-stage non-small cell lung cancer. The sequencing here drew on lung tumor tissue, taken at surgery. The V gene is TRBV10-3, the J gene TRBJ2-3; 8 nucleotides match TRBD1. As DNA, the CDR3 is TGTGCCATCAAGAGGGGACAGGCGTCCACAGATACGCAGTATTTT. Protein sequence: CAIKRGQASTDTQYF.